The 14 T cell receptor beta chains below were found in one sample sequenced in a study of long-term antiretroviral therapy in people with HIV (dated by TCRdb to the early 2020s). The immunoSEQ hsTCRB v3.0 assay was used at survey level resolution to sequence the TRB variable region. The immuneACCESS repertoire file appears here via TCRdb, limited to in-frame rearrangements. These files lack a portion of the clones; in checked studies, under half of the deficit traces to unresolved V genes, and the cause of the others is not known. This sample gives about 22,000 clones in total; about 85% of them show up just once. The ten largest account for 12% of the sample. Source: unsorted PBMCs, taken 1.6 years after starting antiretroviral therapy. The origin of the receptors is a man aged 40-49 years with HIV.

The rearrangement joins TRBV18 to TRBJ1-1; 7 bases line up with TRBD1. The CDR3 is 13 residues long. Germline loops: CDR1 KGHSH, CDR2 LQKENI. With V trimmed by 6 bases and J by 1 base, 2 bases remained unmatched. This CDR3 is CASSRDRNTEAFF. For the CDR3, the DNA is TGTGCCAGCTCCCGGGACAGGAACACTGAAGCTTTCTTT.

V and J are TRBV19 and TRBJ2-7; 8 bases agree with TRBD2. Germline-derived CDR1 and CDR2 are LNHDA and SQIVND (reference sequence). The CDR3 spans 15 residues. J was trimmed by 3 bases and V by 2 bases; bases with no gene match: 6. The CDR3 sequence: CASSIRAGANYEQYF. CDR3 bases: TGTGCCAGTAGTATAAGAGCGGGGGCTAACTACGAGCAGTACTTC.

CDR3 amino acids: CASSADRFNSPLHF. CDR3 bases: TGTGCCAGTAGTGCCGACAGATTCAATTCACCCCTCCACTTT. The chain uses TRBV19 and TRBJ1-6, with D maybe TRBD1 (5 bases). The V and J ends lost 5 bases and 7 bases respectively, with 12 bases between them. This CDR3 contains 14 residues. CDR1 and CDR2 (germline): LNHDA, SQIVND (reference sequence).

This chain links TRBV25-1 with TRBJ1-2; D remains unclear. Germline V gene sequence: CDR1 MGHDK, CDR2 SYGVNS. V was shortened by 2 bases and J by 5 bases, with 9 bases between the two germline ends. This CDR3 spans 13 amino acids. The CDR3 DNA is TGTGCCAGCAGTGAAGTGGCGGGTTATGGCTACACCTTC. Translated: CASSEVAGYGYTF.

The rearrangement uses TRBV29-1 and TRBJ1-2; possibly TRBD1 for D (6 bases). V shed 3 bases and J shed 8 bases, with 10 bases lying between them. The germline gives CDR1 SQVTM, CDR2 ANQGSEA. The CDR3 is 11 residues long. As DNA, the CDR3 is TGCAGCGTTGACCAGGGGAGAGGCTACACCTTC. This gives the protein CSVDQGRGYTF.

This clone has a single count. The gene calls are TRBV4-2 and TRBJ1-4, with D maybe TRBD1 (6 bases). Germline V gene lookup returns CDR1 LGHNA and CDR2 YNFKEQ. The germline V and J ends were trimmed by 0 bases and 3 bases, with 11 bases remaining between them. This CDR3 is 16 amino acids long. The CDR3 here is CASSQEGALANEKLFF. Written as DNA, the CDR3 is TGTGCCAGCAGCCAAGAGGGGGCCTTGGCTAATGAAAAACTGTTTTTT.

This clone has just a few counts. The V call is TRBV14, the J call TRBJ1-3; D uncertain. The CDR3 runs 19 residues. V was cut by 0 bases and J by 0 bases, with 18 bases left in between. Germline-derived CDR1 and CDR2 are SGHDN and FVKESK. The CDR3 nucleotides are TGTGCCAGCAGCCAAGATCACCCCACAAGTGGGCTCTCTGGAAACACCATATATTTT. Amino acid sequence: CASSQDHPTSGLSGNTIYF. Together with reference TRBV14 and TRBJ1-3, the CDR3 gives the full variable domain: EAGVTQFPSHSVIEKGQTVTLRCDPISGHDNLYWYRRVMGKEIKFLLHFVKESKQDESGMPNNRFLAERTGGTYSTLKVQPAELEDSGVYFCASSQDHPTSGLSGNTIYFGEGSWLTVV.

The J gene is TRBJ1-1, the V gene TRBV19, with a tentative D call TRBD1 (5 bases). Trimming took 7 bases from V and 4 from J, leaving 13 bases between them. Germline-derived CDR1 and CDR2 are LNHDA and SQIVND (reference sequence). The length of the CDR3 is 13 residues. The CDR3 nucleotides are TGTGCCAGTATCCAGGGCGGGAGCACTGAAGCTTTCTTT. Translating gives CASIQGGSTEAFF.

V gene TRBV10-2 combines with J gene TRBJ1-5, with D possibly being TRBD1 (6 bases). V was pared by 5 bases and J by 2 bases, with 13 bases between. The germline V gene has CDR1 WSHSY and CDR2 SAAADI. This CDR3 is built from 15 residues. The CDR3 nucleotides are TGCGCCAGCAGTCCGGACAGTAGGGGCAATCAGCCCCAGCATTTT. Protein product: CASSPDSRGNQPQHF.

The chain couples TRBV5-1 to TRBJ2-7; 8 nucleotides align to TRBD1. The CDR3 loop spans 13 amino acids. Looked up from germline, CDR1 is SGHRS and CDR2 is YFSETQ. The V segment lost 5 bases and the J segment 5 bases; nucleotides outside the gene matches: 6. CDR3 sequence reads: CASRSGGADEQYF. The CDR3 coding sequence is TGCGCCAGCAGATCAGGGGGCGCGGACGAGCAGTACTTC.

This chain links TRBV4-1 with TRBJ2-7; 7 bases align to TRBD2. Germline assignment: CDR1 MGHRA and CDR2 YSYEKL. V shed 1 base, J shed 5 bases, and the junction held 8 bases outside the gene matches. The CDR3 extends over 15 amino acids. The CDR3 DNA reads as TGCGCCAGCAGCCAAGGTGGGTTGGGGGGGAACGAGCAGTACTTC. Translating gives CASSQGGLGGNEQYF.

The chain employs TRBV6-5 and TRBJ2-1, with D unclear. V gave up 6 bases and J gave up 4 bases, with 4 bases separating them. This CDR3 has 11 residues. Germline CDR1 is MNHEY and CDR2 is SVGAGI. CDR3 DNA sequence: TGTGCCAGCAGGTATTACAATGAGCAGTTCTTC. Amino acid sequence: CASRYYNEQFF.

This clone was detected once. The chain is built from TRBV6-1 and TRBJ1-2; 9 nucleotides match TRBD1. The CDR3 is made up of 15 amino acids. V trimming: 8 bases; J trimming: 4 bases; junction bases outside the gene matches: 11. Germline V gene data show CDR1 as MNHNS and CDR2 as SASEGT. The CDR3 DNA sequence: TGTGCCAGCCAAGTAACACAGGGGGCTCCCTATGGCTACACCTTC. It yields the protein CASQVTQGAPYGYTF.

J is TRBJ1-2 and V is TRBV10-3; 9 bases map to TRBD1. The CDR3 covers 14 residues. Germline loops: CDR1 ENHRY, CDR2 SYGVKD. V trimming: 6 bases; J trimming: 4 bases; junction bases outside the gene matches: 6. The CDR3 loop reads CAISGGQGVYGYTF. For the CDR3, the DNA is TGTGCCATCAGCGGGGGACAGGGAGTCTATGGCTACACCTTC.